This is a list of T cell receptor beta chains from one sample in a study of T cells in localized non-small cell lung cancer. The table came from immunoSEQ multiplex PCR; TCRdb's copy has only in-frame clones and leaves some out. This sample yields 33,000 or so clones, of which roughly 87% are seen a single time; approximately 15% belongs to the top ten. This material consisted of peripheral blood, taken before any cancer treatment. These receptor sequences come from a male donor aged 60 or older with stage III squamous cell lung carcinoma. Both conserved end residues are part of each CDR3. D genes are given only for firm matches. The listing skips clone size in some rows; elsewhere it reads once, few, many or a size class.

abundance,v_gene,d_gene,j_gene,CDR3aa,CDR3nt
once,TRBV5-4,-,TRBJ2-1,CASSPSNGQYEQFF,TGTGCCAGCAGCCCATCGAACGGCCAATATGAGCAGTTCTTC
-,TRBV7-9,-,TRBJ1-1,CASSSGQYITEAFF,TGTGCCAGCAGCTCAGGACAGTATATCACTGAAGCTTTCTTT
-,TRBV9,-,TRBJ2-7,CASSVDSSYEQYF,TGTGCCAGCAGCGTAGACAGTTCCTACGAGCAGTACTTC
-,TRBV5-1,-,TRBJ2-1,CASSLWGGLDEQFF,TGCGCCAGCAGCCTTTGGGGCGGGCTGGATGAGCAGTTCTTC
-,TRBV7-2,-,TRBJ1-1,CASSLPGTEAFF,TGTGCCAGCAGCCTTCCCGGGACTGAAGCTTTCTTT
few,TRBV6-5,-,TRBJ2-1,CASSYHGVEPYNEQFF,TGTGCCAGCAGTTACCACGGGGTCGAGCCCTACAATGAGCAGTTCTTC
-,TRBV19,-,TRBJ1-1,CASSMRDRTGNTEAFF,TGTGCCAGTAGTATGAGAGACAGGACGGGGAACACTGAAGCTTTCTTT
-,TRBV30,-,TRBJ1-6,CAWKHNGAGVYNSPLHF,TGTGCCTGGAAACATAACGGTGCAGGGGTATATAATTCACCCCTCCACTTT
-,TRBV5-4,TRBD1,TRBJ2-5,CASSLQGARETQYF,TGTGCCAGCAGCTTACAGGGGGCGCGAGAGACCCAGTACTTC
-,TRBV19,TRBD1,TRBJ1-2,CASSSGRDSNIYGYTF,TGTGCCAGTAGCTCCGGGCGGGACAGCAATATCTATGGCTACACCTTC
-,TRBV14,TRBD1,TRBJ2-7,CASSQLNRGLDEQYF,TGTGCCAGCAGCCAACTCAACAGGGGGCTCGACGAGCAGTACTTC
once,TRBV27,-,TRBJ2-1,CASRGHGGGHHEQFF,TGTGCCAGCAGAGGGCACGGGGGAGGCCACCATGAGCAGTTCTTC
-,TRBV7-8,-,TRBJ2-1,CASSSLTASYNEQFF,TGTGCCAGCAGCAGCCTTACCGCCTCCTACAATGAGCAGTTCTTC
-,TRBV6-1,-,TRBJ2-1,CASSGPYNEQFF,TGTGCCAGCAGTGGGCCCTACAATGAGCAGTTCTTC
once,TRBV30,-,TRBJ2-5,CAWSDTNQETQYF,TGTGCCTGGAGTGACACAAATCAAGAGACCCAGTACTTC
-,TRBV10-1,-,TRBJ1-1,CASSEYSTEAFF,TGCGCCAGCAGTGAGTATAGTACAGAAGCTTTCTTT
-,TRBV7-2,-,TRBJ2-1,CASSLVVSGDIPQFF,TGTGCCAGCAGCTTAGTGGTGTCGGGGGATATCCCGCAGTTCTTC
-,TRBV6-1,-,TRBJ1-5,CATATAQGQPQHF,TGTGCCACGGCAACCGCTCAAGGCCAGCCCCAGCATTTT
-,TRBV6-5,TRBD1,TRBJ2-7,CASSYTGDYEQYF,TGTGCCAGCAGTTATACAGGGGACTACGAGCAGTACTTC
-,TRBV5-1,TRBD2,TRBJ2-1,CASSWTSGGYNEQFF,TGCGCCAGCAGCTGGACGAGCGGGGGGTACAATGAGCAGTTCTTC
-,TRBV29-1,TRBD1,TRBJ1-1,CSVSSGTEEAFF,TGCAGCGTGTCCTCCGGGACAGAAGAAGCTTTCTTT
-,TRBV5-4,-,TRBJ1-1,CASSSDVNTEAFF,TGTGCCAGCAGCTCGGACGTGAACACTGAAGCTTTCTTT
-,TRBV9,-,TRBJ1-1,CASSVGVSDTEAFF,TGTGCCAGCAGCGTAGGGGTGTCGGACACTGAAGCTTTCTTT
once,TRBV2,TRBD2,TRBJ2-7,CASATVSSGVYEQYF,TGTGCCAGCGCTACCGTCTCTAGCGGGGTTTACGAGCAGTACTTC
-,TRBV5-1,-,TRBJ1-1,CASSFSGVRNTEAFF,TGCGCCAGCAGCTTCTCAGGGGTACGCAACACTGAAGCTTTCTTT
-,TRBV6-5,-,TRBJ1-3,CAAASSGNTIYF,TGTGCCGCGGCGAGCTCTGGAAACACCATATATTTT
-,TRBV5-1,TRBD2,TRBJ2-1,CASSLQIAGDNEQFF,TGCGCCAGCAGCCTCCAAATAGCGGGAGACAATGAGCAGTTCTTC
-,TRBV19,-,TRBJ1-4,CASSSQDRPNNEKLFF,TGTGCCAGTAGTTCTCAAGACAGGCCGAATAATGAAAAACTGTTTTTT
-,TRBV9,TRBD1,TRBJ1-3,CASSATGGSGNTIYF,TGTGCCAGCAGCGCTACAGGGGGCTCTGGAAACACCATATATTTT
once,TRBV2,-,TRBJ2-3,CASSAQTVTDTQYF,TGTGCCAGCAGTGCACAGACGGTGACAGATACGCAGTATTTT
-,TRBV5-4,-,TRBJ1-2,CASTQGSTNYGYTF,TGTGCCAGCACCCAGGGGTCGACTAACTATGGCTACACCTTC
-,TRBV7-8,TRBD1,TRBJ1-2,CASSARPGQGPYGYTF,TGTGCCAGCAGCGCAAGGCCGGGACAGGGCCCCTATGGCTACACCTTC
-,TRBV19,-,TRBJ1-4,CASSVSWSTNEKLFF,TGTGCCAGTAGTGTTAGTTGGTCAACTAATGAAAAACTGTTTTTT
-,TRBV6-1,-,TRBJ2-7,CATFDYPHFYEQYF,TGTGCCACGTTCGACTATCCCCATTTCTACGAGCAGTACTTC
-,TRBV2,TRBD1,TRBJ1-5,CASNRDSLVGSNQPQHF,TGTGCCAGCAACAGGGACAGCCTGGTCGGTAGCAATCAGCCCCAGCATTTT
few,TRBV25-1,-,TRBJ2-1,CASSECPDSEYCNEQFF,TGTGCCAGCAGTGAATGTCCGGACAGTGAATATTGCAATGAGCAGTTCTTC
once,TRBV9,-,TRBJ1-2,CASSPRGGVRYTF,TGTGCCAGCAGCCCCCGGGGGGGTGTGAGATACACCTTC
-,TRBV5-6,TRBD1,TRBJ2-1,CASSFRPLGGDYNEQFF,TGTGCCAGCAGCTTTAGACCGCTAGGGGGCGATTACAATGAGCAGTTCTTC
-,TRBV27,-,TRBJ1-2,CASSPTGFYGYTF,TGTGCCAGCAGCCCAACAGGGTTCTATGGCTACACCTTC
-,TRBV2,TRBD1,TRBJ2-3,CASSGQGTGTDTQYF,TGTGCCAGCAGCGGACAGGGGACGGGCACAGATACGCAGTATTTT
-,TRBV20-1,-,TRBJ1-5,CSATQGQPQHF,TGCAGTGCCACACAGGGACAGCCCCAGCATTTT
-,TRBV18,TRBD2,TRBJ2-1,CASSPTGLAEYNEQFF,TGTGCCAGCTCACCCACGGGACTAGCGGAATACAATGAGCAGTTCTTC
-,TRBV18,TRBD1,TRBJ2-7,CASSPPRTGIYYEQYF,TGTGCCAGCTCACCACCCCGGACAGGGATTTACTACGAGCAGTACTTC
-,TRBV11-2,-,TRBJ2-1,CASSLGVSGLYNEQFF,TGTGCCAGCAGCTTAGGCGTTAGCGGTCTATACAATGAGCAGTTCTTC
-,TRBV19,-,TRBJ1-5,CASSIGGGQPQHF,TGTGCCAGTAGTATAGGGGGCGGTCAGCCCCAGCATTTT
-,TRBV19,TRBD2,TRBJ2-1,CASYRVVAGGPVEAGEQFF,TGTGCCAGCTACAGGGTCGTCGCGGGAGGGCCGGTGGAGGCGGGTGAGCAGTTCTTC
-,TRBV5-1,TRBD2,TRBJ2-1,CASSAGLAGVVDEQFF,TGCGCCAGCAGCGCGGGACTAGCGGGAGTGGTTGATGAGCAGTTCTTC